What follows describes a single T cell receptor (beta chain). Its antigen remains unidentified. This record belongs to a study of cytomegalovirus exposure and HLA in healthy donors. Germline loops: CDR1 KGHSH, CDR2 LQKENI. This CDR3 contains 14 residues. With 3 bases clipped from V and 4 bases from J, the junction kept 5 bases outside the gene matches. Primers for the PCR totalled 60 Vbeta and 13 Jbeta. Authors' methods: Counted up in a later analysis, unique TCR beta chains came to approximately 83 million, with about 9.9 million shared. Assay: immunoSEQ multiplex PCR; the TCRdb copy retains only in-frame clones and omits some. The D gene and trimming were derived from the DNA, and the V and J assignments and clone size from that table. The sample shows over 200,000 clones, around four fifths of them seen only once. Findings and limits, study-wide: Some V segments could not be told apart, so they were left out, TRBV6-2 and TRBV6-3 among them.

The origin of this receptor is a middle-aged woman in good health and CMV-seronegative. Sequencing input: PBMCs. V is TRBV18 and J is TRBJ2-5; 7 nucleotides agree with TRBD1. The CDR3 sequence is CASSPGTARETQYF. Written as DNA, the CDR3 is TGTGCCAGCTCACCCGGGACAGCTAGAGAGACCCAGTACTTC.